This TCR beta chain was observed in a study of T cell responses to AZD1222 COVID-19 vaccine. As for the study in general: Second-dose timings of about 4 or about 12 weeks were pooled. Study-wide results and limits: Spike-specific TCR breadth and depth went up after people got two AZD1222 doses. The donor group comprised mostly white British people and more females; the analysis possibly underestimated clonal diversity. The study found vaccine-associated CD4 TCRs spanning spike, dominant at 160-218 and 743-854.

Clones were sequenced by immunoSEQ multiplex PCR, and TCRdb holds only the in-frame ones, with some missing. The table lists some 150,000 clones, about 90% of them singletons. As concerns this clone: Its antigen remains unknown. The sample carries other DNA sequences with the same CDR3.

The V and J ends lost 2 bases and 0 bases respectively, with 8 bases between them. The CDR3 spans 14 residues. The germline V gene encodes CDR1 ENHRY and CDR2 SYGVKD. The sequenced sample was peripheral blood, obtained on day 0 of AZD1222 vaccination. This rearrangement joins TRBV10-3 to TRBJ2-7; D is perhaps TRBD1 or TRBD2 (5 bases each). The TCR comes from an adult in good health. DNA of the CDR3: TGTGCCATCAGTGAGGGGGGAAGCTCCTACGAGCAGTACTTC. The encoded protein is CAISEGGSSYEQYF.